The 30 T cell receptor beta chains presented below share a single source sample, sequenced in a study of shared clonotypes between healthy human individuals. The table came from immunoSEQ multiplex PCR; TCRdb's copy has only in-frame clones and leaves some out. The sample shows 950,000 to 1,100,000 clones, 65% to 75% of them seen only once. The sample was memory CD4+ T cells sorted from blood. Subset specified: CD45RA-negative fraction. These TCRs come from a man aged 18-30 years in good health.

This clone was observed a few times. The chain carries TRBV2 and TRBJ2-5; possible D gene TRBD2, 8 bases. This CDR3 is 14 amino acids long. V was trimmed by 6 bases and J by 5 bases, leaving 16 bases between them. Germline V gene data show CDR1 as SNHLY and CDR2 as FYNNEI. CDR3 amino acids: CASRAREGAETQYF. For the CDR3, the DNA is TGTGCCAGCAGGGCCCGGGAGGGGGCGGAGACCCAGTACTTC.

The chain employs TRBV18 and TRBJ2-7; 10 nucleotides align to TRBD1. J lost 5 bases, V lost 6 bases, and 4 bases had no gene match. This CDR3 comprises 13 residues. Germline CDR1 reads KGHSH; CDR2 reads LQKENI. The CDR3 DNA follows: TGTGCCAGCTCGAAAGGACAGGGGGACGAGCAGTACTTC. Translated: CASSKGQGDEQYF.

The rearrangement links TRBV11-3 to TRBJ2-3; tentative D call: TRBD2 (5 bases). The V gene's germline CDR1 is SGHNT and CDR2 YENEEA. Trimming stripped 3 bases from V and 0 bases from J, with 7 bases between. The CDR3 sequence is 14 residues long. CDR3 in amino acids: CASSLGESTDTQYF. In DNA form, the CDR3 reads TGTGCCAGCAGCTTGGGAGAGAGCACAGATACGCAGTATTTT.

This chain joins TRBV19 and TRBJ2-7; D not resolved. Germline lookup yields CDR1 LNHDA and CDR2 SQIVND (reference sequence). This CDR3 is 16 amino acids long. V lost 4 bases to trimming and J lost 0 bases, with 16 bases between them. Written as DNA, the CDR3 is TGTGCCAGTAGTAGGTTAACAGTCCTGAGCTCCTACGAGCAGTACTTC. This codes for CASSRLTVLSSYEQYF.

V and J are TRBV2 and TRBJ1-3; D not certain. This CDR3 is built from 14 residues. V gave up 3 bases and J gave up 0 bases, with 6 bases separating them. Per germline, CDR1 SNHLY and CDR2 FYNNEI. For the CDR3, the DNA is TGTGCCAGCAGTGAGGTGTACTCTGGAAACACCATATATTTT. Translating gives CASSEVYSGNTIYF. Variable domain in full (rest from reference TRBV2 and TRBJ1-3): EPEVTQTPSHQVTQMGQEVILRCVPISNHLYFYWYRQILGQKVEFLVSFYNNEISEKSEIFDDQFSVERPDGSNFTLKIRSTKLEDSAMYFCASSEVYSGNTIYFGEGSWLTVV.

This rearrangement joins TRBV5-1 to TRBJ2-5; unclear D gene. V was shortened by 0 bases and J by 7 bases, with 16 bases between the two germline ends. The CDR3 has 15 amino acids. Germline CDR1 reads SGHRS; CDR2 reads YFSETQ. Here the CDR3 reads CASSLGGFSTWTQYF. As DNA, the CDR3 is TGCGCCAGCAGCTTGGGAGGATTCAGTACTTGGACCCAGTACTTC.

The rearrangement uses TRBV7-2 and TRBJ2-3; weak D call: TRBD2 (5 bases). V gave up 5 bases and J gave up 0 bases, with 9 bases separating them. CDR3 length: 14 amino acids. Germline CDR1 SGHTA, CDR2 FQGNSA. CDR3 sequence reads: CASSRRTSTDTQYF. The CDR3, as DNA: TGTGCCAGCAGCCGCCGGACTAGCACAGATACGCAGTATTTT.

The rearrangement uses TRBV4-1 and TRBJ2-1, with D perhaps matching TRBD1 (5 bases). The CDR3 contains 15 residues. The V end lost 1 base, the J end lost 4 bases, and 11 bases lay between the germline ends. Germline V gene lookup returns CDR1 MGHRA and CDR2 YSYEKL. The CDR3 loop is CASSQAGIKYNEQFF. The DNA of the CDR3 is TGCGCCAGCAGCCAAGCAGGGATTAAATACAATGAGCAGTTCTTC.

The V gene is TRBV9, the J gene TRBJ2-1; 9 bases align to TRBD2. The germline V gene encodes CDR1 SGDLS and CDR2 YYNGEE. Trimming took 4 bases from V and 3 from J; bases not matched to a gene: 5. The CDR3 is made up of 15 amino acids. The CDR3 DNA sequence: TGTGCCAGCAGCTTCGGCGGGGGGGACTACAATGAGCAGTTCTTC. This sequence encodes CASSFGGGDYNEQFF.

The gene calls are TRBV5-6 and TRBJ1-1; D remains unclear. Deletions cut 4 bases from V and 1 base from J, with 8 bases between. This CDR3 is built from 13 residues. CDR1 and CDR2 (germline): SGHDT, YYEEEE. CDR3 amino acids: CASSHRENTEAFF. In DNA, the CDR3 is TGTGCCAGCAGCCATCGCGAGAACACTGAAGCTTTCTTT. The entire variable domain, with the rest obtained from reference TRBV5-6 and TRBJ1-1, is as follows: DAGVTQSPTHLIKTRGQQVTLRCSPKSGHDTVSWYQQALGQGPQFIFQYYEEEERQRGNFPDRFSGHQFPNYSSELNVNALLLGDSALYLCASSHRENTEAFFGQGTRLTVV.

The rearrangement links TRBV2 to TRBJ2-2; D may be TRBD2 (5 bases). V was clipped by 4 bases and J by 6 bases, with 12 bases between them. Per germline, CDR1 SNHLY and CDR2 FYNNEI. The CDR3 is made up of 14 amino acids. This CDR3 is CASSAEVGPGELFF. DNA for the CDR3: TGTGCCAGCAGTGCGGAGGTCGGCCCCGGGGAGCTGTTTTTT.

This clone was seen just once. Written as DNA, the CDR3 is TGCAGTGCTGGGCCCGATCAGCCCCAGCATTTT. Protein product: CSAGPDQPQHF. This chain connects TRBV20-1 to TRBJ1-5; no clear D. Germline V CDR1 and CDR2: DFQATT, SNEGSKA (reference sequence). CDR3 size: 11 residues. The germline V and J ends were trimmed by 5 bases and 5 bases, with 7 bases remaining between them.

This clone has just one count. The rearrangement uses TRBV9 and TRBJ2-2; D might be TRBD1 or TRBD2, each matching 6 bases. The germline V and J ends were trimmed by 1 base and 5 bases, with 15 bases remaining between them. Germline V lookup: CDR1 SGDLS, CDR2 YYNGEE. This CDR3 contains 16 residues. In nucleotides, the CDR3 is TGTGCCAGCAGCGTAAGTGGGGGGCTGAAGACCGGGGAGCTGTTTTTT. This encodes CASSVSGGLKTGELFF.

The chain has TRBV30 and TRBJ2-7; D uncertain. The CDR3 sequence is 12 residues long. The ends were cut back, 6 bases at V and 0 bases at J, with 9 bases in the middle. Germline assignment: CDR1 GTSNPN and CDR2 SVGIG (reference sequence). In DNA form, the CDR3 reads TGTGCCTGCCTTCTTAGCTCCTACGAGCAGTACTTC. Its translation: CACLLSSYEQYF. The full variable domain, with the rest looked up from reference TRBV30 and TRBJ2-7, is SQTIHQWPATLVQPVGSPLSLECTVEGTSNPNLYWYRQAAGRGLQLLFYSVGIGQISSEVPQNLSASRPQDRQFILSSKKLLLSDSGFYLCACLLSSYEQYFGPGTRLTVT.

Only a few counts were recorded for this clone. J is TRBJ1-2 and V is TRBV7-2; D is unresolved. The germline CDR1 and CDR2 sequences are SGHTA and FQGNSA. V was shortened by 3 bases and J by 8 bases, with 19 bases between the two germline ends. The CDR3 contains 15 residues. The CDR3 region has the DNA TGTGCCAGCAGCTTTTCAATCAAACCGGGTACCGGCTACACCTTC. Translated, it gives CASSFSIKPGTGYTF.

This clone has a single count. J is TRBJ1-1 and V is TRBV5-1; maybe TRBD1 (6 bases). The germline V gene encodes CDR1 SGHRS and CDR2 YFSETQ. CDR3 length: 16 residues. V lost 3 bases, J lost 5 bases, and 20 bases lay in between. CDR3 in amino acids: CASSSGGGNTRTEAFF. In DNA form, the CDR3 reads TGCGCCAGCAGCTCCGGGGGCGGGAACACTAGGACTGAAGCTTTCTTT.

The chain carries TRBV28 and TRBJ1-5, with TRBD1 identical over 9 bases. Germline loops: CDR1 MDHEN, CDR2 SYDVKM. V was pared by 3 bases and J by 0 bases, with 12 bases of the junction left unmatched. This CDR3 region has 19 residues. The CDR3 DNA sequence: TGTGCCAGCAGTTTGATTATCTGGACAGGGGAGTATAGCAATCAGCCCCAGCATTTT. Amino acid sequence: CASSLIIWTGEYSNQPQHF.

In this sample, this clone turned up once. V is TRBV7-2 and J is TRBJ1-1; D may be TRBD1 (6 bases). CDR1 is SGHTA, CDR2 FQGNSA, per germline. The V end was cut by 5 bases, the J end by 1 base, with 8 bases between. CDR3 size: 13 residues. The CDR3, as DNA: TGTGCCAGCAGCCGGGACACGAACACTGAAGCTTTCTTT. Translating it yields CASSRDTNTEAFF.

The table lists this clone with a few counts. The chain has TRBV19 and TRBJ2-2; D ambiguous. CDR1 LNHDA and CDR2 SQIVND come from the germline V gene (reference sequence). Trimming stripped 5 bases from V and 4 bases from J, with 11 bases between. The CDR3 has 14 residues. The CDR3 loop is CASSFSRITGELFF. CDR3 sequence (DNA): TGTGCCAGTAGTTTCTCGCGCATCACCGGGGAGCTGTTTTTT.

V gene TRBV5-6 combines with J gene TRBJ1-2; perhaps TRBD1 as D (5 bases). V was clipped by 0 bases and J by 0 bases, with 12 bases between them. The CDR3 totals 16 residues. CDR1 SGHDT and CDR2 YYEEEE come from the germline V gene. The CDR3 region has the DNA TGTGCCAGCAGCTTGGCCGCGACAGCCCCTAACTATGGCTACACCTTC. It specifies CASSLAATAPNYGYTF.

This rearrangement joins TRBV5-1 to TRBJ2-3, with D hard to call. Germline V CDR1 and CDR2: SGHRS, YFSETQ. V was clipped by 0 bases and J by 0 bases, with 11 bases between them. This CDR3 region has 16 residues. The CDR3 reads CASSLGSVGSTDTQYF. CDR3 DNA sequence: TGCGCCAGCAGCTTGGGTTCCGTGGGGAGCACAGATACGCAGTATTTT.

The V call is TRBV6-6, the J call TRBJ2-1; D perhaps matches TRBD2 (7 bases). CDR3 length equals 13 residues. V shed 7 bases and J shed 7 bases, with 14 bases lying between them. Per the germline V gene, CDR1 is MNHNY and CDR2 is SVGAGI (reference sequence). Here the CDR3 DNA reads TGTGCCAGCAAAGGGGGGGCTGGTAATGAGCAGTTCTTC. This translates into CASKGGAGNEQFF.

The J gene is TRBJ2-7, the V gene TRBV29-1; 11 nucleotides agree with TRBD2. Germline values: CDR1 SQVTM, CDR2 ANQGSEA. This CDR3 region has 14 residues. Trimming removed 6 bases from V and 3 bases from J; junction bases left unmatched: 7. The CDR3 region is CSVSKGLADYEQYF. The CDR3 DNA reads as TGCAGCGTCTCGAAGGGACTAGCGGACTACGAGCAGTACTTC.

The V call is TRBV7-8, the J call TRBJ2-7; TRBD1 aligns across 9 bases. The V and J ends lost 4 bases and 2 bases, in that order; junction bases with no gene match: 6. Germline V gene data show CDR1 as SGHVS and CDR2 as FQNEAQ. The CDR3 runs 15 residues. CDR3 nucleotides: TGTGCCAGCAGCTCATCCCGGGACAGGGCCTACGAGCAGTACTTC. It codes for CASSSSRDRAYEQYF.

The rearrangement links TRBV10-3 to TRBJ1-1; D remains ambiguous. Germline CDR1 is ENHRY and CDR2 is SYGVKD. The CDR3 covers 15 residues. V was trimmed by 2 bases and J by 4 bases, leaving 14 bases between them. Written as DNA, the CDR3 is TGTGCCATCAGTGAGGGCCCGGTCGGTCGCACTGAAGCTTTCTTT. It translates to CAISEGPVGRTEAFF.

J is TRBJ2-7 and V is TRBV15, with 7 bases aligning to TRBD1. Germline CDR1 and CDR2: LNHNV and YYDKDF (reference sequence). J was trimmed by 3 bases and V by 4 bases; bases with no gene match: 6. There are 14 residues in the CDR3. CDR3 coding DNA: TGTGCCACCAGCATGCGACAGGGAAGCTACGAGCAGTACTTC. Its protein is CATSMRQGSYEQYF.

V is TRBV7-2 and J is TRBJ1-1; D unresolved. Germline V gene lookup returns CDR1 SGHTA and CDR2 FQGNSA. Trimming pared 1 base from V and 0 bases from J, leaving 3 bases between. The CDR3 totals 13 residues. The CDR3 here is CASSLEVNTEAFF. The CDR3 nucleotides are TGTGCCAGCAGCTTAGAGGTGAACACTGAAGCTTTCTTT.

This clone has only a few counts. The sample contains more than one DNA sequence encoding this CDR3. The chain combines TRBV7-9 with TRBJ1-5; 7 nucleotides line up with TRBD1. The CDR3 has 14 residues. The germline V gene has CDR1 SEHNR and CDR2 FQNEAQ (reference sequence). V lost 5 bases, J lost 1 base, and 2 bases stayed unmatched. The DNA for the CDR3 is TGTGCCAGCAGCCGACAGGGAAGCAATCAGCCCCAGCATTTT. Amino acids: CASSRQGSNQPQHF.

V usage is TRBV5-1 and J usage is TRBJ2-1; D remains unclear. Trimming took off 0 bases at V and 0 bases at J, with 10 bases between the two ends. CDR3 size: 16 residues. The V gene's germline CDR1 is SGHRS and CDR2 YFSETQ. The CDR3 DNA sequence: TGCGCCAGCAGCTTGGCATCGCAGGTCTCCTACAATGAGCAGTTCTTC. Translation: CASSLASQVSYNEQFF.

The chain couples TRBV27 to TRBJ2-3, with TRBD1 matching 8 bases. Germline trimming cut 4 bases from V and 7 bases from J; bases unmatched to any gene: 22. CDR1 and CDR2 from the germline V gene are MNHEY and SMNVEV (reference sequence). This CDR3 contains 19 residues. For the CDR3, the DNA is TGTGCCAGCAGTTCCGAACTGACTACGGGCCAGGGGGCGAGAAATACGCAGTATTTT. It codes for CASSSELTTGQGARNTQYF.